This note documents a single T cell receptor beta chain sequence. What it recognizes is unknown. Profiled with immunoSEQ multiplex PCR; TCRdb holds only in-frame clones, not every one. The data contain 95,000 to 100,000 clones, about 90% of them singletons. Trimming removed 6 bases from V and 5 bases from J, with 17 bases in between. The CDR3 spans 15 residues. In germline, CDR1 is MNHEY, CDR2 SVGAGI. This entry comes from a study of T cell responses to AZD1222 COVID-19 vaccine. Study-wide results and caveats: Donors in the cohort were predominantly white British and more often female, and clonal diversity was possibly underestimated. Spike was spanned by vaccine-associated CD4 TCRs, which were dominant at 160-218 and 743-854. Nearly half of spike-specific TCRs reportedly target variant regions that are unmutated in the B.1.351 and B.1.1.7 variants.

This clonotype originated in an adult in good health. This specimen consisted of peripheral blood, obtained on day 0 of AZD1222 vaccination. The V gene is TRBV6-5, the J gene TRBJ2-1; D is possibly TRBD2 (6 bases). The CDR3 DNA reads TGTGCCAGCAGCCGGGACTTCGTAAGAGACAATGAGCAGTTCTTC. Translated: CASSRDFVRDNEQFF.